These T cell receptor beta chains were read from a single sample in a study of cytomegalovirus exposure and HLA in healthy donors. Here immunoSEQ multiplex PCR was the method, and the copy in TCRdb shows in-frame clones only, minus some. The table includes 82,000 or so clones, roughly 74% detected once. Sequencing was performed on PBMCs. These receptors were collected from a woman in her forties or fifties in good health and CMV-seropositive. Both conserved end residues are part of each CDR3. D genes are given only for firm matches. Size is stated for part of the rows, as once, few or many counts, or as a class when the clone is expanded.

v_call	d_call	clone_size	j_call	cdr3_aa	cdr3_nt
TRBV29-1	TRBD1	NA	TRBJ1-2	CSVQGAEGYTF	TGCAGCGTCCAGGGGGCAGAAGGCTACACCTTC
TRBV18	TRBD1	NA	TRBJ2-7	CASSRQGWHEQYF	TGTGCCAGCTCACGACAGGGTTGGCACGAGCAGTACTTC
TRBV28	TRBD1	NA	TRBJ2-1	CASTIRTGTGFYEQFF	TGTGCCAGCACTATAAGAACCGGGACAGGGTTTTATGAGCAGTTCTTC
TRBV19	NA	NA	TRBJ1-1	CASSMGWTAPSTEAFF	TGTGCCAGTAGTATGGGATGGACAGCCCCGAGCACTGAAGCTTTCTTT
TRBV14	TRBD2	NA	TRBJ2-7	CASSLGLAGIYEQYF	TGTGCCAGCAGCCTTGGGCTAGCGGGGATCTACGAGCAGTACTTC
TRBV20-1	NA	NA	TRBJ2-7	CSAGGTYEQYF	TGCAGTGCCGGGGGGACATACGAGCAGTACTTC
TRBV14	TRBD1	once	TRBJ2-2	CASSLRTGRGTGELFF	TGTGCCAGCAGCCTAAGGACAGGGCGGGGCACCGGGGAGCTGTTTTTT
TRBV19	NA	once	TRBJ2-5	CASSAGITIETQYF	TGTGCCAGTAGTGCCGGGATTACCATAGAGACCCAGTACTTC
TRBV11-3	NA	few	TRBJ2-7	CASSLVDYEQYF	TGTGCCAGCAGCTTAGTAGACTACGAGCAGTACTTC
TRBV9	TRBD2	NA	TRBJ2-1	CASSVTSGSVYEQFF	TGTGCCAGCAGCGTAACTAGCGGGAGTGTCTATGAGCAGTTCTTC
TRBV11-2	NA	NA	TRBJ2-7	CASSPTYSYEQYF	TGTGCCAGCAGCCCTACTTACTCCTACGAGCAGTACTTC
TRBV5-1	TRBD1	NA	TRBJ2-1	CASSWTGDGYEQFF	TGCGCCAGCAGCTGGACAGGGGATGGATATGAGCAGTTCTTC
TRBV2	TRBD1	NA	TRBJ1-1	CASSESGTGDTEAFF	TGTGCCAGCAGTGAAAGTGGGACAGGCGACACTGAAGCTTTCTTT
TRBV7-8	NA	NA	TRBJ2-1	CASSLAGISYNEQFF	TGTGCCAGCAGCTTAGCCGGGATCTCCTACAATGAGCAGTTCTTC
TRBV7-6	TRBD1	NA	TRBJ1-1	CASSLGVTGVSEAFF	TGTGCCAGCAGCTTAGGGGTGACAGGGGTGTCTGAAGCTTTCTTT
TRBV5-1	NA	NA	TRBJ1-5	CASSLGGMRNQPQHF	TGCGCCAGCAGCTTGGGAGGGATGCGCAATCAGCCCCAGCATTTT
TRBV6-5	NA	NA	TRBJ2-7	CASSYLGSYEQYF	TGTGCCAGCAGTTACCTAGGCTCGTACGAGCAGTACTTC
TRBV11-2	TRBD1	once	TRBJ1-1	CASSARLTGALNTEAFF	TGTGCCAGCAGCGCCCGACTGACAGGGGCGCTGAACACTGAAGCTTTCTTT
TRBV11-2	NA	NA	TRBJ2-5	CASSFLRGTQYF	TGTGCCAGCAGCTTCTTGCGAGGGACCCAGTACTTC
TRBV18	NA	NA	TRBJ1-4	CASSPLSTGEKLFF	TGTGCCAGCTCACCACTTTCGACAGGAGAAAAACTGTTTTTT
TRBV30	NA	NA	TRBJ2-3	CALQSGVGNTQYF	TGTGCCTTACAAAGCGGAGTGGGGAATACGCAGTATTTT
TRBV11-3	TRBD1	NA	TRBJ1-4	CASSPPGQEYEKLFF	TGTGCCAGCAGCCCACCGGGACAGGAGTATGAAAAACTGTTTTTT
TRBV30	NA	NA	TRBJ2-3	CALRGSTDTQYF	TGTGCCCTTAGGGGAAGCACAGATACGCAGTATTTT
TRBV7-9	TRBD1	NA	TRBJ1-2	CASRDDRAEYGYTF	TGTGCCAGCAGGGACGACAGGGCGGAGTATGGCTACACCTTC
TRBV9	TRBD1	NA	TRBJ2-3	CASSERTGGDTQYF	TGTGCCAGCAGCGAACGGACAGGTGGAGATACGCAGTATTTT
TRBV29-1	TRBD2	few	TRBJ2-5	CSVENPGLAGGTQYF	TGCAGCGTTGAAAATCCGGGACTAGCGGGAGGGACCCAGTACTTC
TRBV28	TRBD1	few	TRBJ1-5	CASRPPGDSQPQHF	TGTGCCAGCCGCCCCCCGGGGGACAGTCAGCCCCAGCATTTT
TRBV15	TRBD2	NA	TRBJ2-3	CATSRDLLAGEDTQYF	TGTGCCACCAGCAGAGATCTACTAGCGGGAGAAGATACGCAGTATTTT
TRBV28	TRBD1	NA	TRBJ1-2	CASSSGTGVYTF	TGTGCCAGCAGCTCCGGGACAGGGGTCTACACCTTC
TRBV28	NA	NA	TRBJ1-2	CASSFPPEGGHTGYTF	TGTGCCAGCAGTTTCCCCCCCGAGGGGGGGCATACTGGCTACACCTTC
TRBV27	NA	few	TRBJ1-5	CASSLGGSNQPQHF	TGTGCCAGCAGTTTAGGTGGCAGTAATCAGCCCCAGCATTTT
TRBV30	TRBD2	NA	TRBJ2-5	CAWSSVAGGETQYF	TGTGCCTGGAGTTCTGTCGCGGGAGGGGAGACCCAGTACTTC
TRBV9	TRBD1	NA	TRBJ1-1	CASSGGQKNTEAFF	TGTGCCAGCAGCGGGGGACAGAAGAACACTGAAGCTTTCTTT
TRBV6-4	NA	NA	TRBJ2-2	CASSVGIDGELFF	TGTGCCAGTAGCGTGGGGATTGACGGGGAGCTGTTTTTT
TRBV7-8	NA	NA	TRBJ1-5	CASSPRGGYSNQPQHF	TGTGCCAGCAGCCCCCGAGGCGGGTATAGCAATCAGCCCCAGCATTTT
TRBV6-6	NA	few	TRBJ1-3	CASSYPGSGNTIYF	TGTGCCAGCAGTTACCCTGGGAGTGGAAACACCATATATTTT
TRBV30	NA	NA	TRBJ2-7	CAWSRFSGTSYEQYF	TGTGCCTGGAGTCGGTTTTCCGGGACAAGCTACGAGCAGTACTTC
TRBV5-6	NA	NA	TRBJ2-3	CASSLSRADTQYF	TGTGCCAGCAGCTTGTCCCGGGCAGATACGCAGTATTTT
TRBV4-1	TRBD2	NA	TRBJ2-1	CASSQVTSGSNEQFF	TGCGCCAGCAGCCAAGTCACTAGCGGGAGCAATGAGCAGTTCTTC
TRBV28	TRBD2	NA	TRBJ2-1	CASSLPSGSYNEQFF	TGTGCCAGCAGCCTCCCTAGCGGCTCCTACAATGAGCAGTTCTTC
TRBV11-2	NA	NA	TRBJ2-7	CASSSGLYEQYF	TGTGCCAGCAGCTCGGGACTTTACGAGCAGTACTTC
TRBV5-4	NA	NA	TRBJ2-3	CASSWPQRQGDTQYF	TGTGCCAGCAGCTGGCCACAACGCCAGGGAGATACGCAGTATTTT
TRBV30	TRBD2	NA	TRBJ2-1	CACLGGDPHEQFF	TGTGCCTGCCTCGGGGGGGACCCGCATGAGCAGTTCTTC
TRBV5-1	TRBD1	NA	TRBJ2-2	CASSLTGDTGELFF	TGCGCCAGCAGCTTAACAGGGGACACCGGGGAGCTGTTTTTT
TRBV9	NA	NA	TRBJ2-1	CASSNSGKSLHNEQFF	TGTGCCAGCAGCAATTCCGGGAAAAGCCTCCACAATGAGCAGTTCTTC
TRBV11-2	NA	NA	TRBJ2-5	CASKSGSYQETQYF	TGTGCCAGCAAATCGGGGTCGTACCAAGAGACCCAGTACTTC
TRBV2	TRBD1	NA	TRBJ2-3	CASSEETGGTDTQYF	TGTGCCAGCAGTGAAGAAACAGGGGGCACAGATACGCAGTATTTT
TRBV7-3	NA	NA	TRBJ2-3	CASSSTVKDTQYF	TGTGCCAGCAGCTCCACGGTGAAGGATACGCAGTATTTT
TRBV29-1	NA	NA	TRBJ1-1	CSVENSMNTEAFF	TGCAGCGTTGAAAACAGCATGAACACTGAAGCTTTCTTT
TRBV27	NA	NA	TRBJ2-7	CASSLVPKTNEQYF	TGTGCCAGCAGTTTGGTCCCTAAAACGAACGAGCAGTACTTC
TRBV6-4	TRBD2	NA	TRBJ2-1	CASSYLAGDRGNEQFF	TGTGCCAGCAGTTACCTAGCGGGAGATAGGGGCAATGAGCAGTTCTTC
TRBV7-2	TRBD2	NA	TRBJ2-1	CASSRDTSGYNEQFF	TGTGCCAGCAGCCGTGATACTAGCGGGTACAATGAGCAGTTCTTC
TRBV5-4	NA	NA	TRBJ2-7	CASSFAGTYEQYF	TGTGCCAGCAGCTTTGCGGGTACCTACGAGCAGTACTTC